Each of the 20 T cell receptor beta chains below was sequenced from the same sample in a study of T cell responses to AZD1222 COVID-19 vaccine. The data were produced by immunoSEQ multiplex PCR, yet TCRdb's version contains in-frame clones alone and is incomplete. This sample has 100,000 to 120,000 clones, with roughly 90% found just once. The sample here was peripheral blood, taken 28 days after the second AZD1222 dose. These receptor sequences come from an adult who received the AZD1222 COVID-19 vaccine.

This chain connects TRBV6-2 or TRBV6-3 to TRBJ2-7; TRBD2 is a possible D gene (6 bases). V was shortened by 5 bases and J by 4 bases, with 21 bases between the two germline ends. This CDR3 region has 16 residues. CDR1 is MNHEY, CDR2 SVGEGT, per germline. CDR3 sequence (DNA): TGTGCCAGCAGTCCAAACCGGGGACTCCTGCTGTACGAGCAGTACTTC. Protein product: CASSPNRGLLLYEQYF.

The chain has TRBV5-1 and TRBJ2-7; TRBD1 is a possible D gene (5 bases). The CDR3 is 13 amino acids. V lost 2 bases and J lost 2, with 8 bases in between. CDR1 is SGHRS and CDR2 is YFSETQ in the germline V gene. This CDR3 is CASSFGAPYEQYF. The CDR3 nucleotides read TGCGCCAGCAGCTTTGGGGCACCCTACGAGCAGTACTTC.

J is TRBJ2-7 and V is TRBV7-2; weak D call: TRBD2 (5 bases). CDR3 length equals 13 residues. Looked up from germline, CDR1 is SGHTA and CDR2 is FQGNSA. The ends were cut back, 5 bases at V and 3 bases at J, with 11 bases in the middle. The CDR3 sequence: CASSVGEGYEQYF. In DNA form, the CDR3 reads TGTGCCAGCAGCGTAGGAGAGGGCTACGAGCAGTACTTC.

This clone was recorded only once. This sequence joins TRBV29-1 and TRBJ2-7, with no clear D. V was pared by 5 bases and J by 3 bases, with 17 bases between. The CDR3 extends over 14 amino acids. Germline V gene sequence: CDR1 SQVTM, CDR2 ANQGSEA. Here the CDR3 reads CSVTKDLTRYEQYF. CDR3 nucleotides: TGCAGCGTTACCAAGGATCTGACTCGCTACGAGCAGTACTTC.

The CDR3 spells CASSPFGQEVGGYTF. The CDR3 nucleotides read TGTGCCAGCAGTCCTTTTGGACAGGAGGTCGGGGGCTACACCTTC. The chain combines TRBV27 with TRBJ1-2, with 7 bases lining up with TRBD1. Germline CDR1 reads MNHEY; CDR2 reads SMNVEV (reference sequence). The ends lost 5 bases at V and 8 bases at J; junction bases unmatched: 14. The CDR3 runs to 15 residues.

The chain links TRBV5-1 to TRBJ2-3, with 7 bases that match TRBD2. V was clipped by 2 bases and J by 2 bases; unmatched bases: 5. CDR3 length: 15 amino acids. The V gene's germline CDR1 is SGHRS and CDR2 YFSETQ. CDR3 DNA sequence: TGCGCCAGCAGCTTTCACCGGGGGGACACAGATACGCAGTATTTT. This translates into CASSFHRGDTDTQYF.

The chain links TRBV24-1 to TRBJ2-3; possibly TRBD1 for D (5 bases). This CDR3 is built from 15 residues. Germline loops: CDR1 KGHDR, CDR2 SFDVKD. Between the trimmed V and J ends, which lost 5 bases and 2 bases, there was a span of 13 bases. The CDR3 is CATSARQISTDTQYF. CDR3 nucleotide sequence: TGTGCCACCAGTGCCCGACAGATATCCACAGATACGCAGTATTTT.

This chain uses TRBV18 with TRBJ1-4, with TRBD1 identical over 7 bases. J gave up 7 bases and V 4 bases, and 3 bases lay outside the gene matches. The CDR3 sequence is 13 residues long. The germline CDR1 and CDR2 sequences are KGHSH and LQKENI. In nucleotides, the CDR3 is TGTGCCAGCTCACTCGGGACAGTTGAAAAACTGTTTTTT. This encodes CASSLGTVEKLFF.

The rearrangement uses TRBV7-2 and TRBJ1-1, with 7 positions matching TRBD1. This CDR3 is built from 14 residues. The germline CDR1 and CDR2 sequences are SGHTA and FQGNSA. J gave up 1 base and V 6 bases, and 5 bases lay outside the gene matches. DNA of the CDR3: TGTGCCAGCAGTGAGACAGGGTGGAACACTGAAGCTTTCTTT. This translates into CASSETGWNTEAFF.

This chain connects TRBV5-1 to TRBJ1-4; unclear D gene. Germline V gives CDR1 SGHRS, CDR2 YFSETQ. With 0 bases removed from V and 8 bases from J, the gap between germline ends came to 14 bases. CDR3 size: 15 residues. CDR3 DNA: TGCGCCAGCAGCTTGGATATGGGGTTCGGCGAAAAACTGTTTTTT. The encoded protein is CASSLDMGFGEKLFF. Variable domain in full (rest from reference TRBV5-1 and TRBJ1-4): KAGVTQTPRYLIKTRGQQVTLSCSPISGHRSVSWYQQTPGQGLQFLFEYFSETQRNKGNFPGRFSGRQFSNSRSEMNVSTLELGDSALYLCASSLDMGFGEKLFFGSGTQLSVL.

The chain carries TRBV5-4 and TRBJ2-6, with a possible D match to TRBD1 (6 bases). The CDR3 is made up of 15 amino acids. Germline CDR1 is SGHNT and CDR2 is YYREEE (reference sequence). V shed 5 bases and J shed 4 bases, with 13 bases lying between them. In DNA, the CDR3 is TGTGCCAGCAGAGAAACAGGGTTAGGGGCCAACGTCCTGACTTTC. Translating it yields CASRETGLGANVLTF. The variable domain in full, completed from reference TRBV5-4 and TRBJ2-6, reads ETGVTQSPTHLIKTRGQQVTLRCSSQSGHNTVSWYQQALGQGPQFIFQYYREEENGRGNFPPRFSGLQFPNYSSELNVNALELDDSALYLCASRETGLGANVLTFGAGSRLTVL.

This clone showed up just once. CDR3 in DNA: TGTGCCAGCGGGTCTTCAGGAGTCAATGAGCAGTTCTTC. Translating gives CASGSSGVNEQFF. The genes are TRBV12-3 or TRBV12-4 and TRBJ2-1; unclear D gene. This CDR3 spans 13 amino acids. With 8 bases removed from V and 6 bases from J, the gap between germline ends came to 14 bases.

The rearrangement links TRBV10-3 to TRBJ2-7; 10 bases line up with TRBD2. From germline, CDR1 is ENHRY and CDR2 SYGVKD. The V gene end was trimmed by 6 bases and the J gene end by 2 bases; junction bases not matched to a gene: 4. CDR3 size: 14 residues. Written as DNA, the CDR3 is TGTGCCATCAGGGAAAGCGGGGGGGCCTACGAGCAGTACTTC. This sequence encodes CAIRESGGAYEQYF.

The V and J genes are TRBV28 and TRBJ1-5, with D tentatively TRBD1 (5 bases). Trimming took off 6 bases at V and 7 bases at J, with 19 bases between the two ends. The CDR3 has 15 amino acids. Germline-derived CDR1 and CDR2 are MDHEN and SYDVKM. The CDR3 sequence: CASSPPQGTSQPQHF. The CDR3 coding sequence is TGTGCCAGCAGCCCACCCCAGGGTACGAGCCAGCCCCAGCATTTT.

This chain connects TRBV12-5 to TRBJ2-5; D tentatively fits TRBD1 or TRBD2 (6 bases each). The CDR3 covers 15 residues. Trimming shortened V by 5 bases and J by 3 bases, and 16 bases separated the two germline ends. Germline-derived CDR1 and CDR2 are LGHNT and FRNRAP. The CDR3 nucleotides are TGTGCTAGTGGTCCCTTGGGGGGCCCCGAAGAGACCCAGTACTTC. This translates into CASGPLGGPEETQYF.

With respect to this clone: The same CDR3 also results from other DNA sequences found in this sample. The rearrangement uses TRBV29-1 and TRBJ1-1, with D hard to call. The CDR3 contains 12 residues. Germline assignment: CDR1 SQVTM and CDR2 ANQGSEA. Trimming removed 6 bases from V and 0 bases from J, with 8 bases in between. The CDR3 DNA sequence: TGCAGCGTAGCACGGATGAACACTGAAGCTTTCTTT. Protein: CSVARMNTEAFF.

This chain connects TRBV11-2 to TRBJ2-1, with D maybe TRBD1 (6 bases). Germline CDR1 is SGHAT and CDR2 is FQNNGV. This CDR3 spans 13 amino acids. V lost 4 bases and J lost 6, with 10 bases in between. CDR3 nucleotides: TGTGCCAGCAGCTCAGGGACAAGCAATGAGCAGTTCTTC. The encoded protein is CASSSGTSNEQFF. Looking up the rest from reference TRBV11-2 and TRBJ2-1 gives the full variable domain: EAGVAQSPRYKIIEKRQSVAFWCNPISGHATLYWYQQILGQGPKLLIQFQNNGVVDDSQLPKDRFSAERLKGVDSTLKIQPAKLEDSAVYLCASSSGTSNEQFFGPGTRLTVL.

V and J are TRBV5-4 and TRBJ2-3; 8 positions agree with TRBD2. This CDR3 region has 14 residues. In germline, CDR1 is SGHNT, CDR2 YYREEE (reference sequence). J lost 4 bases, V lost 4 bases, and 5 bases had no gene match. DNA of the CDR3: TGTGCCAGCAGCCTCCGACTAGCGTCAGATACGCAGTATTTT. Its protein product is CASSLRLASDTQYF.

The chain joins TRBV5-8 to TRBJ2-1, with D possibly matching TRBD1 (5 bases). V was pared by 5 bases and J by 1 base, with 13 bases between. Germline values: CDR1 SGHTS, CDR2 YDEGEE. The CDR3 is made up of 15 amino acids. The CDR3 DNA reads TGTGCCAGCAGAAGCAGGGTAGTGTCCTACAATGAGCAGTTCTTC. This codes for CASRSRVVSYNEQFF. Complete variable domain (other parts from reference TRBV5-8 and TRBJ2-1): EAGVTQSPTHLIKTRGQQATLRCSPISGHTSVYWYQQALGLGLQFLLWYDEGEERNRGNFPPRFSGRQFPNYSSELNVNALELEDSALYLCASRSRVVSYNEQFFGPGTRLTVL.

The chain employs TRBV7-9 and TRBJ2-2, with D possibly being TRBD2 (5 bases). The CDR3 spans 13 residues. Per germline, CDR1 SEHNR and CDR2 FQNEAQ (reference sequence). The CDR3 spells CSRGDSNTGELFF. The CDR3 nucleotides are TGTAGCCGGGGTGACTCGAACACCGGGGAGCTGTTTTTT.